Each of the 18 T cell receptor beta chains below was sequenced from the same sample in a study of regulatory T cells in long-lasting Graves disease. Sample time point: newly diagnosed GD, antithyroid drugs for less than 3 months. Making the TCR library involved RNA that had been extracted from PBMCs. The authors built TCR beta libraries using iRepertoire HTBI primers and Arm-PCR of CDR3 regions. From the multiplex PCR reads, TCRdb called clonotypes with MiXCR, one entry per CDR3 protein. The repertoire includes about 540,000 distinct CDR3 sequences, roughly 12% of them detected once, and more than 8.5% sits in the top ten. The sample was also reused in another study, on T cells in Graves' hyperthyroidism and ophthalmopathy.

Source: peripheral blood mononuclear cells (PBMCs), taken at new diagnosis, from a patient treated with antithyroid drugs. Receptor source: a man aged 25 to 40 with Graves disease.

This clonotype was recorded many times. The V gene is TRBV20-1, the J gene TRBJ2-1; TRBD2 matches 9 bases. The CDR3 runs 14 residues. Germline CDR1 and CDR2: DFQATT and SNEGSKA (reference sequence). With 7 bases clipped from V and 5 bases from J, the junction kept 9 bases outside the gene matches. This CDR3 is CSGSREGLNNEQFF. CDR3 nucleotides: TGCAGTGGGTCGCGGGAGGGCCTGAACAATGAGCAGTTCTTC.

This chain joins TRBV30 and TRBJ2-4; no clear D gene. Germline lookup yields CDR1 GTSNPN and CDR2 SVGIG (reference sequence). This CDR3 has 16 amino acids. Trimming cost V 0 bases and J 8 bases, with 20 bases left between them. For the CDR3, the DNA is TGTGCCTGGAGTGTAACTCGCCCGCCTCGAACGGACATTCAGTACTTC. This encodes CAWSVTRPPRTDIQYF.

This clonotype appeared many times. The chain joins TRBV12-3 or TRBV12-4 to TRBJ1-5, with D perhaps matching TRBD1 (5 bases). Trimming removed 7 bases from V and 5 bases from J, with 12 bases in between. CDR3 length: 13 residues. CDR3 sequence: CASTPQAHQPQHF. Here the CDR3 DNA reads TGTGCCAGCACTCCACAGGCCCATCAGCCCCAGCATTTT.

This clonotype has more than one count but fewer than ten. One end of the junction varies from germline; a read error may be responsible. This sequence joins TRBV29-1 and TRBJ2-2, with 8 nucleotides matching TRBD2. Germline CDR1 SQVTM, CDR2 ANQGSEA. This CDR3 has 14 amino acids. The CDR3, as DNA: TGCAGCGTCCGACAGCCCGGCCCCGGGGGGGGGCTGTCTTTT. Translating it yields CSVRQPGPGGGLSF.

This clonotype has a count of ten or more. The chain's CDR3 is CGGHLAGTYEQYF. Written as DNA, the CDR3 is TGCGGGGGTCATCTAGCGGGCACCTACGAGCAGTACTTC. The chain uses TRBV20-1 and TRBJ2-7; 8 positions match TRBD2. The CDR3 spans 13 residues. Germline CDR1 reads DFQATT; CDR2 reads SNEGSKA (reference sequence).

This clonotype was counted at least ten times. The chain recombines TRBV24-1 with TRBJ1-5, with TRBD1 matching over 8 bases. CDR1 is KGHDR, CDR2 SFDVKD, per germline. The trim removed 5 bases at V and 3 bases at J, leaving 2 bases unmatched. The CDR3 consists of 14 residues. The DNA for the CDR3 is TGTGCCACCAGTGGGACAGGGAACAATCAGCCCCAGCATTTT. This codes for CATSGTGNNQPQHF.

CDR3 sequence: CASSSDTLAKNIQYF. CDR3 coding DNA: TGCGCCAGCAGCTCGGACACTCTAGCCAAAAACATTCAGTACTTC. The chain carries TRBV5-1 and TRBJ2-4; tentative D call: TRBD1 (5 bases). The germline V gene encodes CDR1 SGHRS and CDR2 YFSETQ. CDR3 size: 15 residues. V lost 3 bases and J lost 0, with 10 bases in between.

Worth noting for this clonotype: Likely a read error: the CDR3 ends without its conserved phenylalanine or tryptophan. J is TRBJ2-7 and V is TRBV30; 9 bases line up with TRBD1. Germline V lookup: CDR1 GTSNPN, CDR2 SVGIG (reference sequence). There are 14 residues in the CDR3. V shed 1 base and J 3 bases; nucleotides not matched to a gene: 4. In nucleotides, the CDR3 is TGTGCCTGGAGTGCTACAGGGGGCTTCTACGAGCAGTACTCC. It codes for CAWSATGGFYEQYS.

This clonotype was seen repeatedly, ten times or more. V and J are TRBV12-3 or TRBV12-4 and TRBJ1-1, with 8 bases lining up with TRBD1. Losses at the gene ends were 7 bases for V and 2 bases for J; bases not matched to a gene: 3. The CDR3 has 13 amino acids. The CDR3 spells CASTQGANTEAFF. The CDR3 DNA follows: TGTGCCAGCACTCAGGGGGCTAACACTGAAGCTTTCTTT.

This clonotype has just a few counts. Here the CDR3 DNA reads TGTGCCAGCAGCTTGACCGGGACTAGCGGGAGGGAAGAGTACTTC. This gives the protein CASSLTGTSGREEYF. The chain has TRBV5-4 and TRBJ2-5, with 16 nucleotides matching TRBD2. Germline assignment: CDR1 SGHNT and CDR2 YYREEE (reference sequence). This CDR3 comprises 15 residues. After removal of 1 base from V and 12 bases from J, the junction contained 6 bases not matched to a gene.

This clonotype was seen at least ten times. V is TRBV12-3 or TRBV12-4 and J is TRBJ2-3; no clear D gene. V was pared by 2 bases and J by 1 base, with 13 bases between. This CDR3 has 16 amino acids. CDR3 coding DNA: TGTGCCAGCAGTTTATATAAGGCCGAAGGCACAGATACGCAGTATTTT. Its translation: CASSLYKAEGTDTQYF.

This clonotype was detected ten times or more. The chain is built from TRBV27 and TRBJ2-3; D unresolved. The CDR3 has 14 residues. Looked up from germline, CDR1 is MNHEY and CDR2 is SMNVEV (reference sequence). Trimming left V 3 bases short and J 2 bases short, with 9 bases between. CDR3 sequence reads: CASSFEMATDTQYF. In nucleotides, the CDR3 is TGTGCCAGCAGTTTCGAGATGGCCACAGATACGCAGTATTTT.

The chain uses TRBV20-1 and TRBJ2-7; TRBD2 agrees at 12 bases. The CDR3 runs to 17 residues. From germline, CDR1 is DFQATT and CDR2 SNEGSKA (reference sequence). After removal of 2 bases from V and 2 bases from J, the junction contained 10 bases not matched to a gene. The CDR3 here is CSARSGSTSGRTYEQYF. CDR3 in DNA: TGCAGTGCTAGATCAGGGAGCACTAGCGGGAGGACCTACGAGCAGTACTTC.

This clonotype was detected many times. The V call is TRBV10-3, the J call TRBJ1-6; D is undetermined. This CDR3 contains 14 residues. Trimming took off 4 bases at V and 5 bases at J, with 9 bases between the two ends. Germline V gene lookup returns CDR1 ENHRY and CDR2 SYGVKD. CDR3 DNA: TGTGCCATCAGTGCGCGGTCGGATAATTCACCCCTCCACTTT. This translates into CAISARSDNSPLHF.

The CDR3 region has the DNA TGTGCCAGCAGCTTAGGCCGGGGCTACACTGAAGCTTTCTTT. Translated: CASSLGRGYTEAFF. The V gene is TRBV7-9, the J gene TRBJ1-1, with D possibly TRBD1 on 5 matching bases. Germline V gives CDR1 SEHNR, CDR2 FQNEAQ (reference sequence). V gave up 1 base and J gave up 3 bases, with 9 bases separating them. The CDR3 loop spans 14 amino acids.

In its sample, this clonotype was seen many times. This sequence joins TRBV15 and TRBJ2-3; 9 nucleotides line up with TRBD2. CDR3 length: 16 amino acids. From germline, CDR1 is LNHNV and CDR2 YYDKDF (reference sequence). J was trimmed by 2 bases and V by 1 base; bases with no gene match: 4. CDR3 region: CATSRGLAGFTDTQYF. The CDR3 coding sequence is TGTGCCACCAGCAGAGGGCTAGCGGGGTTCACAGATACGCAGTATTTT.

This clonotype was seen ten or more times. The chain joins TRBV6-1 to TRBJ2-3, with 7 nucleotides matching TRBD2. Germline V gene data show CDR1 as MNHNS and CDR2 as SASEGT. The CDR3 consists of 15 residues. The V segment lost 4 bases and the J segment 5 bases; nucleotides outside the gene matches: 9. This CDR3 reads CASSASAGAVDTQYF. The DNA for the CDR3 is TGTGCCAGCAGTGCCAGCGCGGGAGCGGTAGATACGCAGTATTTT.

This clonotype came up many times. The V and J genes are TRBV12-3 or TRBV12-4 and TRBJ1-2; TRBD1 matches at 7 bases. This CDR3 region has 14 residues. Trimming cost V 7 bases and J 0 bases; bases outside gene matches: 5. In DNA form, the CDR3 reads TGTGCCAGCAAAAAAACAGGGGCTAACTATGGCTACACCTTC. Translation gives CASKKTGANYGYTF.